This TCR beta chain was obtained from a study of CD8 T cells in ankylosing spondylitis. General study findings and limits: Previous work reported some of these motif variants in the synovial fluid and blood of reactive arthritis.

V dropped 5 bases and J dropped 4 bases, with 11 bases sitting between them. The CDR3 has 13 amino acids. TCRdb reprocessed the 5' RACE reads via MiXCR and lists one record per CDR3 protein. The data contain some 240,000 distinct CDR3 sequences, roughly 8.6% of them singletons. Note on this clonotype: Its antigen is as yet unknown.

The rearrangement uses TRBV12-3 or TRBV12-4 and TRBJ1-1; unclear D gene. The receptor comes from a male donor with ankylosing spondylitis or in good health (not recorded which). The sequencing input was blood, either unsorted or a sorted T cell fraction (not recorded which). The CDR3 bases are TGTGCCAGCAGTATCTACTGGGGCACTGAAGCTTTCTTT. This sequence encodes CASSIYWGTEAFF.